The entry that follows covers one TCR beta chain sequence. Losses at the gene ends were 4 bases for V and 0 bases for J; bases not matched to a gene: 17. The CDR3 sequence is 20 residues long. Germline V CDR1 and CDR2: SGHRS, YFSETQ. Source study methods: Amplifying reference gene primers gave estimates of nucleated cell counts. Measured with immunoSEQ multiplex PCR; TCRdb has only the in-frame clones, and not every one. From that table come the V and J calls and clone size; the DNA was used to work out D and trimming. This table has 90,000 to 110,000 clones, about 80% appearing once. This sample was taken from a study of blood T cell repertoires in COVID-19. Study details: In each case, the material was cDNA or gDNA derived from T cells, B-cell-depleted T cells, or PBMCs.

V usage is TRBV5-1 and J usage is TRBJ2-7; 12 bases line up with TRBD1. Sequencing used peripheral blood. The sequence was obtained from a woman in her 70s with acute or convalescent COVID-19. The CDR3 is CASSPMRPGQGATSSYEQYF. The DNA for the CDR3 is TGCGCCAGCAGCCCCATGCGTCCGGGACAGGGGGCCACTAGCTCCTACGAGCAGTACTTC. Full variable domain (missing parts from reference TRBV5-1 and TRBJ2-7): KAGVTQTPRYLIKTRGQQVTLSCSPISGHRSVSWYQQTPGQGLQFLFEYFSETQRNKGNFPGRFSGRQFSNSRSEMNVSTLELGDSALYLCASSPMRPGQGATSSYEQYFGPGTRLTVT.